These 15 T cell receptor beta chains came from one sample sequenced in a study of PD-L1 blockade in urothelial cancer (dated by TCRdb to 2015 to 2018). Receptor libraries were prepared by the immunoSEQ multiplex PCR assay. What TCRdb holds here is the immuneACCESS table cut down to in-frame rearrangements. Part of the clones is not present; checked against another copy, under half of the missing clones reflect an unresolved V gene, and the others are unexplained. This sample lists some 41,000 clones; about four fifths were detected once. In total, the top ten clones hold about 15% of the sample. According to the study, the label for this sample's time point signals: peripheral blood 6 weeks after treatment start. This sample comprised PBMCs, obtained around atezolizumab (anti-PD-L1) treatment. Source of these receptors: a man in his sixties with urothelial cancer.

The CDR3 bases are TGTGCCAGTAGTGTTCTCCGGGGACAGGGCCCCGGCTCTGGAAACACCATATATTTT. Amino acids: CASSVLRGQGPGSGNTIYF. V is TRBV19 and J is TRBJ1-3; TRBD1 agrees at 9 bases. Germline V gene lookup returns CDR1 LNHDA and CDR2 SQIVND (reference sequence). The V segment lost 5 bases and the J segment 0 bases; nucleotides outside the gene matches: 14. The length of the CDR3 is 19 residues.

The chain joins TRBV7-2 to TRBJ1-2; 9 bases match TRBD1. From germline, CDR1 is SGHTA and CDR2 FQGNSA. There are 13 residues in the CDR3. The trim removed 4 bases at V and 6 bases at J, leaving 3 bases unmatched. The CDR3 bases are TGTGCCAGCAGCTCGGGACAGGGTCATGGCTACACCTTC. Residues: CASSSGQGHGYTF.

The chain has TRBV7-9 and TRBJ2-1; D possibly corresponds to TRBD1 (5 bases). Between the trimmed V and J ends, which lost 3 bases and 8 bases, there was a span of 17 bases. The CDR3 runs 15 residues. The germline V gene has CDR1 SEHNR and CDR2 FQNEAQ (reference sequence). The CDR3 DNA sequence: TGTGCCAGCAGCTTGAAACAGGCACCCCTGGATGAGCAGTTCTTC. Translating it yields CASSLKQAPLDEQFF.

This chain joins TRBV11-2 and TRBJ1-5; 7 positions agree with TRBD1. The V gene end was trimmed by 1 base and the J gene end by 5 bases; junction bases not matched to a gene: 5. Germline V gene lookup returns CDR1 SGHAT and CDR2 FQNNGV. The CDR3 totals 15 residues. The CDR3 sequence: CASSLGRGIYQPQHF. Here the CDR3 DNA reads TGTGCCAGCAGCTTAGGCAGGGGGATTTATCAGCCCCAGCATTTT.

The chain recombines TRBV4-2 with TRBJ2-7, with D perhaps TRBD2 (5 bases). Germline assignment: CDR1 LGHNA and CDR2 YNFKEQ. V was pared by 5 bases and J by 3 bases, with 8 bases between. This CDR3 is 12 amino acids long. The CDR3 sequence is CASSDRDYEQYF. In nucleotides, the CDR3 is TGTGCCAGCAGCGACCGGGACTACGAGCAGTACTTC.

This rearrangement joins TRBV5-1 to TRBJ1-2, with 7 bases that match TRBD1. The germline V gene encodes CDR1 SGHRS and CDR2 YFSETQ. Unmatched junction bases numbered 11, after V lost 4 bases and J lost 8 bases. The CDR3 covers 14 residues. This chain's CDR3 is CASSRPTGSEGYTF. Written as DNA, the CDR3 is TGCGCCAGCAGCCGGCCGACAGGGTCTGAAGGCTACACCTTC.

V is TRBV10-2 and J is TRBJ1-2; D is perhaps TRBD1 (5 bases). Germline V gene data show CDR1 as WSHSY and CDR2 as SAAADI. V was clipped by 11 bases and J by 4 bases, with 11 bases between them. This CDR3 has 11 residues. The CDR3 protein is CAGASGYGYTF. DNA for the CDR3: TGCGCCGGGGCCTCAGGCTATGGCTACACCTTC.

CDR3 region: CASSPRSDTQYF. In DNA form, the CDR3 reads TGTGCCAGCAGCCCCCGGTCAGATACGCAGTATTTT. This chain connects TRBV11-2 to TRBJ2-3, with unresolved D. V lost 5 bases, J lost 4 bases, and 7 bases lay in between. The CDR3 sequence is 12 residues long. The germline CDR1 and CDR2 sequences are SGHAT and FQNNGV.

J is TRBJ1-1 and V is TRBV6-1; no clear D gene. The CDR3 is 15 residues long. Trimming shortened V by 7 bases and J by 0 bases, and 15 bases separated the two germline ends. CDR1 MNHNS and CDR2 SASEGT come from the germline V gene. This CDR3 is CASNRIATLNTEAFF. DNA for the CDR3: TGTGCCAGCAATCGAATAGCCACCTTGAACACTGAAGCTTTCTTT.

This chain uses TRBV5-1 with TRBJ2-5, with 12 bases matching TRBD1. The germline V gene encodes CDR1 SGHRS and CDR2 YFSETQ. J gave up 5 bases and V 4 bases, and 9 bases lay outside the gene matches. The CDR3 is 16 residues long. DNA for the CDR3: TGCGCCAGCAGCACCGCCGGGACAGGGGGCGATGAGACCCAGTACTTC. It yields the protein CASSTAGTGGDETQYF.

The chain carries TRBV18 and TRBJ1-4; 7 nucleotides agree with TRBD1. Germline-derived CDR1 and CDR2 are KGHSH and LQKENI. The length of the CDR3 is 13 residues. The J segment lost 4 bases and the V segment lost 9 bases, leaving 5 bases of the junction unmatched. DNA for the CDR3: TGTGCCAGTTCCCGGGACAGTAATGAAAAACTGTTTTTT. Encoded protein: CASSRDSNEKLFF.

This rearrangement joins TRBV5-6 to TRBJ2-1, with 9 bases fitting TRBD1. Trimming took 2 bases from V and 6 from J; bases not matched to a gene: 9. CDR3 length: 16 amino acids. The germline V gene has CDR1 SGHDT and CDR2 YYEEEE. Written as DNA, the CDR3 is TGTGCCAGCAGCTTCGAGGGACAGGGACCCTTCAATGAGCAGTTCTTC. It is translated as CASSFEGQGPFNEQFF.

The chain employs TRBV9 and TRBJ1-3, with a tentative D call TRBD1 (5 bases). CDR3 length: 15 residues. V lost 4 bases and J lost 0, with 11 bases in between. Germline CDR1 is SGDLS and CDR2 is YYNGEE. In nucleotides, the CDR3 is TGTGCCAGCAGCCCCGGACACACCTCTGGAAACACCATATATTTT. Protein: CASSPGHTSGNTIYF.

This chain links TRBV30 with TRBJ2-3; TRBD2 matches 16 bases. J gave up 3 bases and V 3 bases, and 18 bases lay outside the gene matches. This CDR3 is 21 amino acids long. Germline V CDR1 and CDR2: GTSNPN, SVGIG (reference sequence). The CDR3, as DNA: TGTGCCTGGAGCGATCCTCCGGGACTAGCGGGGGGGGCCGGGGTTACAGATACGCAGTATTTT. It yields the protein CAWSDPPGLAGGAGVTDTQYF.

This chain links TRBV30 with TRBJ1-2; 10 bases agree with TRBD1. The germline CDR1 and CDR2 sequences are GTSNPN and SVGIG (reference sequence). The junction had 2 bases not matched to a gene; V was cut back by 1 base and J by 6 bases. The CDR3 runs to 13 residues. Here the CDR3 reads CAWSDGTGDGYTF. DNA for the CDR3: TGTGCCTGGAGTGACGGGACAGGGGATGGCTACACCTTC.